What follows are 8 T cell receptor beta chains derived from one specimen sequenced in a study of blood T cell repertoires in COVID-19 (dated by TCRdb to 2019 to 2021). Library preparation used the immunoSEQ multiplex PCR assay. TCRdb provides this immuneACCESS table in a form limited to in-frame rearrangements. Some clones are lacking; in checked studies, under half of them reflect an unresolved V gene, and why the rest are absent is not known. In all, the sample holds about 370,000 clones, and 89% of those were seen once. Jointly, the top ten make up approximately 3% of the sample. The specimen was peripheral blood. These receptors all come from a woman in her 30s with COVID-19, enrolled during active disease.

V and J are TRBV14 and TRBJ1-1, with D unclear. Deletions cut 4 bases from V and 1 base from J, with 7 bases between. CDR3 length equals 13 residues. Germline CDR1 is SGHDN and CDR2 is FVKESK. The CDR3 region has the DNA TGTGCCAGCAGCCTTGGTAGGAACACTGAAGCTTTCTTT. Translated, it gives CASSLGRNTEAFF.

The chain combines TRBV12-3 or TRBV12-4 with TRBJ1-2, with D tentatively TRBD1 (6 bases). Trimming pared 3 bases from V and 3 bases from J, leaving 8 bases between. CDR3 length: 13 amino acids. The CDR3 loop is CASSFSGDYGYTF. CDR3 sequence (DNA): TGTGCCAGCAGTTTCTCAGGGGACTATGGCTACACCTTC.

The V call is TRBV5-5, the J call TRBJ2-3; 12 bases agree with TRBD1. The CDR3 runs to 15 residues. Losses at the gene ends were 4 bases for V and 6 bases for J; bases not matched to a gene: 6. Germline V lookup: CDR1 SGHKS, CDR2 YYEKEE (reference sequence). The CDR3 is CASSPGTGGPDTQYF. CDR3 nucleotides: TGTGCCAGCAGCCCCGGGACAGGGGGCCCTGATACGCAGTATTTT.

The V call is TRBV28, the J call TRBJ2-5; TRBD2 agrees at 16 bases. This CDR3 is built from 22 residues. CDR1 MDHEN and CDR2 SYDVKM come from the germline V gene. The V segment lost 4 bases and the J segment 1 base; nucleotides outside the gene matches: 18. The CDR3: CASSSESGTSGGVYLSQETQYF. CDR3 DNA sequence: TGTGCCAGCAGTTCAGAATCCGGGACTAGCGGGGGGGTTTATTTAAGCCAAGAGACCCAGTACTTC.

The rearrangement links TRBV13 to TRBJ2-1; 13 nucleotides agree with TRBD2. The CDR3 runs 15 residues. With 3 bases clipped from V and 7 bases from J, the junction kept 3 bases outside the gene matches. Germline values: CDR1 PRHDT, CDR2 FYEKMQ (reference sequence). The CDR3 loop reads CASSLTSGGRNEQFF. DNA of the CDR3: TGTGCCAGCAGCTTGACTAGCGGGGGGAGGAATGAGCAGTTCTTC.

This rearrangement joins TRBV13 to TRBJ1-2; 8 bases map to TRBD1. In germline, CDR1 is PRHDT, CDR2 FYEKMQ (reference sequence). There are 15 residues in the CDR3. The ends lost 5 bases at V and 4 bases at J; junction bases unmatched: 9. The CDR3 DNA reads TGTGCCAGCAGCCGACAGGGGTCCCCGGGCTATGGCTACACCTTC. Amino acids: CASSRQGSPGYGYTF.

The chain has TRBV24-1 and TRBJ2-5; D is possibly TRBD2 (6 bases). With 3 bases removed from V and 3 bases from J, the gap between germline ends came to 16 bases. The CDR3 has 16 residues. From germline, CDR1 is KGHDR and CDR2 SFDVKD. This chain's CDR3 is CATSDRTSSEKETQYF. CDR3 sequence (DNA): TGTGCCACCAGTGATAGGACTTCTAGCGAAAAAGAGACCCAGTACTTC.

The chain couples TRBV3-1 (or the pseudogene TRBV3-2) to TRBJ1-6, with TRBD1 matching over 7 bases. With 6 bases clipped from V and 7 bases from J, the junction kept 12 bases outside the gene matches. In germline, CDR1 is LGHDT, CDR2 YNNKEL (reference sequence). CDR3 length equals 16 residues. The CDR3: CASRPTRQGRNSPLHF. The CDR3 region has the DNA TGTGCCAGCAGACCTACGCGACAGGGTAGAAATTCACCCCTCCACTTT.